This is a list of T cell receptor beta chains from one sample in a study of T-cell memory formation after mild COVID-19. From the 5' RACE reads, TCRdb called clonotypes with MiXCR, one entry per CDR3 protein. The table lists fewer than 110,000 distinct CDR3 sequences, 13% to 15% of them singletons. Sequenced material: PBMCs or a T cell subset sorted from them (not recorded which). These receptor sequences come from a young man who had mild COVID-19 (a few samples of this study predate the infection). Cell type and time point are not known. CDR3s include the opening cysteine and the closing phenylalanine or tryptophan. A D gene is named only where the DNA matches it firmly. Only part of the rows carry a size: once, few, many, or a class if the clone is expanded.

D gene: .
clone size: .
V gene: TRBV7-9
J gene: TRBJ2-1
CDR3 protein: CASSLDPYNEQFF
CDR3 DNA: TGTGCCAGCAGCTTAGACCCCTACAATGAGCAGTTCTTC

D gene: .
clone size: .
V gene: TRBV6-6
J gene: TRBJ1-6
CDR3 protein: CATWSQAPNSPLHF
CDR3 DNA: TGTGCCACCTGGAGCCAGGCGCCCAATTCACCCCTCCACTTT

D gene: TRBD1
clone size: many
V gene: TRBV11-2
J gene: TRBJ2-7
CDR3 protein: CASSGSGTGREQYF
CDR3 DNA: TGTGCCAGCAGCGGCTCCGGGACAGGGCGGGAGCAGTACTTC

D gene: .
clone size: few
V gene: TRBV20-1
J gene: TRBJ2-2
CDR3 protein: CSAREFKNTGELFF
CDR3 DNA: TGCAGTGCTAGAGAGTTCAAGAACACCGGGGAGCTGTTTTTT

D gene: TRBD2
clone size: .
V gene: TRBV19
J gene: TRBJ2-1
CDR3 protein: CASSMGSGGPLSQFF
CDR3 DNA: TGTGCCAGTAGTATGGGAAGCGGGGGGCCGTTATCCCAGTTCTTC

D gene: .
clone size: many
V gene: TRBV6-2/TRBV6-3
J gene: TRBJ1-1
CDR3 protein: CASWPPGPSEAFF
CDR3 DNA: TGTGCCAGCTGGCCGCCGGGGCCCTCTGAAGCTTTCTTT

D gene: .
clone size: .
V gene: TRBV9
J gene: TRBJ1-3
CDR3 protein: CASSVSSGNTIYF
CDR3 DNA: TGTGCCAGCAGCGTATCCTCTGGAAACACCATATATTTT

D gene: .
clone size: .
V gene: TRBV5-1
J gene: TRBJ2-5
CDR3 protein: CASSLGDRLQETQYF
CDR3 DNA: TGCGCCAGCAGCTTGGGTGACAGACTCCAAGAGACCCAGTACTTC

D gene: TRBD1
clone size: few
V gene: TRBV4-1
J gene: TRBJ1-4
CDR3 protein: CASSPRDRGLHEKLFF
CDR3 DNA: TGCGCCAGCAGCCCCAGGGACAGGGGCCTACATGAAAAACTGTTTTTT

D gene: .
clone size: few
V gene: TRBV6-5
J gene: TRBJ1-1
CDR3 protein: CASSYQETGTEAFF
CDR3 DNA: TGTGCCAGCAGTTATCAGGAGACGGGAACTGAAGCTTTCTTT

D gene: TRBD1
clone size: few
V gene: TRBV7-3
J gene: TRBJ2-1
CDR3 protein: CASSAGPGQGPHEQFF
CDR3 DNA: TGTGCCAGCAGCGCTGGACCGGGACAGGGTCCCCATGAGCAGTTCTTC

D gene: .
clone size: .
V gene: TRBV12-3/TRBV12-4
J gene: TRBJ1-2
CDR3 protein: CASSHQDGPFYGYTF
CDR3 DNA: TGTGCCAGCAGCCACCAGGACGGACCATTCTATGGCTACACCTTC

D gene: .
clone size: .
V gene: TRBV6-2/TRBV6-3
J gene: TRBJ1-1
CDR3 protein: CASSYLNRENTEAFF
CDR3 DNA: TGTGCCAGCAGTTACTTGAACAGGGAGAACACTGAAGCTTTCTTT

D gene: .
clone size: few
V gene: TRBV4-2
J gene: TRBJ2-7
CDR3 protein: CASSQVRGFLGEQYF
CDR3 DNA: TGTGCCAGCAGCCAGGTACGGGGCTTCTTGGGCGAGCAGTACTTC

D gene: .
clone size: .
V gene: TRBV6-5
J gene: TRBJ2-7
CDR3 protein: CASSYGAALEQYF
CDR3 DNA: TGTGCCAGCAGTTACGGGGCAGCCCTCGAGCAGTACTTC